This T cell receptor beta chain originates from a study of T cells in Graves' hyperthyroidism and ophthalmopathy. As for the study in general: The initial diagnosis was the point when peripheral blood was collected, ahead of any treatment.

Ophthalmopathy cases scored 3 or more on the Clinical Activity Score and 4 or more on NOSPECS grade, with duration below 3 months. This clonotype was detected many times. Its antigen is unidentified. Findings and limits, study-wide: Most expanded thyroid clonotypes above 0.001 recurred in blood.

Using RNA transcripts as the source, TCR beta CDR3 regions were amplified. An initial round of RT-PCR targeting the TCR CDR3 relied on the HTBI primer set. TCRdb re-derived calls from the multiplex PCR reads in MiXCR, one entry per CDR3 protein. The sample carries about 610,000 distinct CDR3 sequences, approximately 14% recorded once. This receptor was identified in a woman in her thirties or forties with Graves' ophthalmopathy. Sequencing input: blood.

CDR3 coding DNA: TGCAGCGTTGCCGGGACGGGAATGAACACTGAAGCTTTCTTT. It yields the protein CSVAGTGMNTEAFF. The chain is built from TRBV29-1 and TRBJ1-1; perhaps TRBD1 as D (5 bases). Germline CDR1 and CDR2: SQVTM and ANQGSEA. CDR3 length: 14 amino acids. V shed 4 bases and J shed 0 bases, with 12 bases lying between them.